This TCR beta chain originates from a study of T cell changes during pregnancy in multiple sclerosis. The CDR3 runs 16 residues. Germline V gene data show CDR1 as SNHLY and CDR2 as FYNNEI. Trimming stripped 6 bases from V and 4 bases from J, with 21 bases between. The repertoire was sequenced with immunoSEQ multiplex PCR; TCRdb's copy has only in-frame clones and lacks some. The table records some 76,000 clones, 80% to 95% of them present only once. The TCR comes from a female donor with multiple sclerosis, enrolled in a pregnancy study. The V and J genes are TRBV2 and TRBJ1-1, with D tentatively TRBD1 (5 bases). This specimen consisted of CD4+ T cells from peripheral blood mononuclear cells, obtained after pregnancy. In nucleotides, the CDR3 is TGTGCCAGCAGCTTACATTCGGGACTCCGGGGCACTGAAGCTTTCTTT. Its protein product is CASSLHSGLRGTEAFF.